What follows are 8 T cell receptor beta chains derived from one specimen sequenced in a study of hypomethylating agent response in myelodysplastic syndrome. The protocol was immunoSEQ multiplex PCR, while the TCRdb copy is restricted to in-frame clones and leaves out a portion. Of 1,500 to 2,000 clones in the sample, 78% were seen once. The sample here was bone marrow, taken before or after starting hypomethylating agent treatment for myelodysplastic syndrome (not recorded which). The receptors shown here come from a human donor with myelodysplastic syndrome.

This clone showed up just once. This chain connects TRBV6-1 to TRBJ2-7, with 9 bases identical to TRBD1. The CDR3 sequence is 14 residues long. V shed 8 bases and J 4 bases; nucleotides not matched to a gene: 9. Germline loops: CDR1 MNHNS, CDR2 SASEGT. The CDR3 DNA sequence: TGTGCCAGCGGGGGGGACAGGGCATATTACGAGCAGTACTTC. The encoded protein is CASGGDRAYYEQYF.

This clone was detected a few times. Germline is not matched at one junction end, which may reflect a read error. Here the CDR3 reads CASSENSSGQGTQYF. CDR3 bases: TGTGCCAGCAGTGAAAACAGCTCTGGCCAAGGGACCCAGTACTTC. This chain connects TRBV6-1 to TRBJ2-5; no definite D call. Germline CDR1 is MNHNS and CDR2 is SASEGT. The CDR3 has 15 residues.

This rearrangement joins TRBV21-1 to TRBJ2-5. TRBV21-1 is an annotated pseudogene. The CDR3 has 14 residues. The DNA for the CDR3 is TGTGCCAGCAGCAAGGTTCAATTGCAAGAGACCCAGTACTTC. It codes for CASSKVQLQETQYF.

The V gene is TRBV5-4, the J gene TRBJ1-2; TRBD1 is a possible D gene (5 bases). Trimming cost V 2 bases and J 2 bases, with 7 bases left between them. From germline, CDR1 is SGHNT and CDR2 YYREEE (reference sequence). This CDR3 has 13 amino acids. The CDR3 coding sequence is TGTGCCAGCAGCTTAGCAGGGAACTATGGCTACACCTTC. This codes for CASSLAGNYGYTF.

The J gene is TRBJ2-1, the V gene TRBV18, with TRBD1 matching 8 bases. This CDR3 comprises 15 residues. The ends lost 2 bases at V and 7 bases at J; junction bases unmatched: 7. CDR1 is KGHSH and CDR2 is LQKENI in the germline V gene. The CDR3, as DNA: TGTGCCAGCTCACCAAGAAGGCAGGGGGCGAATGAGCAGTTCTTC. Its translation is CASSPRRQGANEQFF.

The chain has TRBV7-2 and TRBJ1-5; D remains unclear. V lost 5 bases, J lost 0 bases, and 14 bases lay in between. The CDR3 length is 16 residues. Germline V gives CDR1 SGHTA, CDR2 FQGNSA. CDR3 loop: CASSPNRPPSNQPQHF. CDR3 DNA: TGTGCCAGCAGCCCGAATCGTCCGCCTAGCAATCAGCCCCAGCATTTT.

The chain joins TRBV5-1 to TRBJ2-1; 8 positions agree with TRBD2. V shed 4 bases, J shed 6 bases, and the junction held 9 bases outside the gene matches. Germline loops: CDR1 SGHRS, CDR2 YFSETQ. The CDR3 is 15 residues long. Written as DNA, the CDR3 is TGCGCCAGCAGCCCAGGGACTACTAGCGGCAATGAGCAGTTCTTC. Its protein is CASSPGTTSGNEQFF.

The chain has TRBV7-8 and TRBJ2-7; D is possibly TRBD1 (6 bases). V gave up 5 bases and J gave up 5 bases, with 22 bases separating them. Germline V lookup: CDR1 SGHVS, CDR2 FQNEAQ. The CDR3 has 16 amino acids. Here the CDR3 DNA reads TGTGCCAGCAGCATCAAAACCCTGGTCCAGGGGCACGAGCAGTACTTC. Encoded protein: CASSIKTLVQGHEQYF.